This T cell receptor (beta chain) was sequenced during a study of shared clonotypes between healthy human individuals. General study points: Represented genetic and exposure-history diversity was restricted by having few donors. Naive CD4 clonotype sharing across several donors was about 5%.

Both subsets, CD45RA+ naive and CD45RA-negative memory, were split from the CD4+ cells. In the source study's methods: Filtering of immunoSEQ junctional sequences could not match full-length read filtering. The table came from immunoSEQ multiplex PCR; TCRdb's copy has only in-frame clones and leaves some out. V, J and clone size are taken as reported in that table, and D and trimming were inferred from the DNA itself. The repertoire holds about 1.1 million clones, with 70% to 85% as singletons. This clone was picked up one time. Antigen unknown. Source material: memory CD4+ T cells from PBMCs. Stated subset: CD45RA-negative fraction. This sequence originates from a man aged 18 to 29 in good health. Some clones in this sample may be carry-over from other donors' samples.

The CDR3 bases are TGCAGCGTTGAAGAAGGGAGCTCTGGAAACACCATATATTTT. Amino acids: CSVEEGSSGNTIYF. V and J are TRBV29-1 and TRBJ1-3; D unclear. The CDR3 covers 14 residues. Per the germline V gene, CDR1 is SQVTM and CDR2 is ANQGSEA. V shed 0 bases and J shed 0 bases, with 6 bases lying between them.